What follows describes a single T cell receptor (beta chain). What this receptor recognizes is not known. Per-nucleotide qualities are absent, and no much larger clonotype sits a single base away. The data are from a study of cytomegalovirus exposure and HLA in healthy donors (dated by TCRdb to about 2017). Background on the whole study: An earlier analysis of more than 550 of the donors reported 250 to 350 Gb of sequence data and 117 million unique TCR beta sequences obtained from approximately 180 million T cells. Approximately 300 gigabases of sequencing data and about 92 million unique TCR sequences made up an early release that covered around 640 HLA-typed donors. Of the 398 genotyped donors, over 65% fell in the genetic ancestry cluster associated with self-reported Caucasian donors. The study aimed to test whether signatures of past pathogen exposure could be identified by cataloging public T cell receptors. The study used immunosequencing to profile the T cell repertoires of under 700 subjects and linked those repertoires to cytomegalovirus serostatus. Along with the 666-subject first cohort, a separate validation cohort of some 130 different subjects was used. High-throughput TCR immunosequencing, statistical association of individual TCRs with disease status, and machine learning were combined to predict cytomegalovirus infection status. To study patterns of TCR occurrence, a later analysis re-analyzed previously published TCR beta repertoires from 666 donors and added high-resolution HLA genotyping. The later analysis used no new phenotypic data to find candidate immune exposures, relying instead on TCR beta sequences and their occurrence across donors. An earlier analysis of 587 of the donors used high-throughput TCR beta sequencing to judge whether each TCR beta V gene segment behaved as functional or pseudogenic. Donor age, sex, ethnicity and CMV serostatus were compiled together with the repertoire data. A later genetic analysis used genome-wide SNP genotypes for about three fifths of the 666 donors, treating that subset as a discovery cohort. All discovery cohort repertoires had been generated on a single sequencing platform. HLA typing covered class I and class II loci at four-digit resolution. Typing coverage varied by locus: roughly 629-640 donors for A, B, C, DRB1 and DQB1; around 560 for DQA1; around 570 for DPA1; roughly 470 for DPB1. Because of strong linkage in the cohort, roughly five DR-DQ haplotypes were treated as single units for association and clustering. Among some 410 genotyped donors of the cohort, an average of roughly 240,000 unique TCR beta nucleotide sequences were sequenced per donor, roughly 20% of them non-productive. What the study reported, not specific to this receptor: CMV serostatus was the only immune exposure information available for the cohort. In vitro tests confirmed that a few of the cytomegalovirus-associated TCR beta chains recognize cytomegalovirus antigens. In a later analysis, several top co-occurrence clusters were reported to appear linked to parvovirus B19, influenza, CMV and Epstein-Barr virus. A total of 164 TCR beta chains were listed by the study as associated with cytomegalovirus. HLA typing was unavailable for some donors at each locus, so association tests used only the typed subset. In a later analysis, some 17,000 TCR beta sequences were associated with specific HLA alleles at a false discovery rate of 0.05. Correlated functional status among segregating V segments might reflect linkage disequilibrium, but an unknown experimental factor could not be ruled out. In both the original and validation cohorts, the classifier was reported to diagnose cytomegalovirus status with high specificity and sensitivity. Roughly uniform sequencing depth across donors was assumed in presence/absence analyses, although this assumption may not hold. Most CMV-associated TCR beta chains appeared to be HLA-restricted in a later analysis, and the HLA associations seemed to be driven largely by CMV exposure. A cluster of highly shared sequence variants was judged likely to be a technical artifact of the sequencing pipeline. A further reported finding was that TCR beta sequences accurately predicted the HLA-A and HLA-B alleles for most subjects in the first cohort. Because the 87-base-pair reads could not distinguish some IMGT-functional V segments, including TRBV6-2 and TRBV6-3, those segments were excluded. Most TCR sequences were observed very rarely across donors, whereas some public TCRs were present in many individuals. Broadly in line with IMGT annotations, most TCR beta V segments showed up in productive rearrangements about 87% or about 30% of the time in an earlier analysis of 587 of the donors. According to the authors, the approach could potentially be generalized to other disease states and immunological phenotypes. Because counts were too low, 15 or so rarely observed V segments, including chromosome 9 orphons, were excluded from the earlier analysis of several hundred of the donors. Assigning TCR associations to individual alleles was difficult when HLA alleles, especially DR and DQ, strongly co-occurred. A later analysis found that TCR association rates varied across HLA loci, with DRB1 alleles showing the most associated TCRs and HLA-C alleles the fewest. According to a later genetic analysis, donors in an Asian-associated ancestry cluster had fewer N-insertions in productive TCRs than the roughly 660-donor mean. In this cohort, only TCR beta chains were sequenced, and detectable features were limited by the absence of alpha or paired-chain data. In a later genetic analysis, a missense DCLRE1C variant was associated with V-gene and J-gene trimming of TCR beta chains, and the association was replicated in an independent cohort. A later analysis found that HLA-associated TCR beta chains were more clonally expanded and had lower generation probabilities than equally common non-associated chains.

In total, about 650 healthy bone marrow donors made up the cohort. At the time of sampling, every cohort member was nominally healthy, though immune exposures that went unrecorded were likely present. The donor was CMV seronegative and belonged to the group of 350 to 400 seronegative cohort members. A peripheral blood sample was collected from each donor, and TCR beta sequencing was performed on peripheral blood mononuclear cells. The Qiagen DNeasy Blood Extraction Kit was used to extract genomic DNA from the blood cell samples. Library construction relied on the immunoSEQ multiplex PCR assay. For the multiplex PCR, a mixture combining 60 forward primers for TCR Vbeta segments and 13 reverse primers for TCR Jbeta segments was used. The CDR3 region of rearranged TCR beta genes was amplified from genomic DNA with a multiplex PCR assay. On the Illumina HiSeq System, the amplified TCR beta libraries were sequenced as 87-base-pair reads. In the original analysis: Across the 600 to 700 repertoires, a later analysis counted some 81 million unique TCR beta chains, around 11 million of which were shared by at least two donors. A nearest-neighbor algorithm error-corrected the raw reads and collapsed the reads into unique sequences, merging closely related sequences to remove PCR and sequencing errors. CDR3 sequences were aligned to IMGT reference sequences to assign V, D and J gene segments. Each retained sequence needed at least a six-nucleotide match to both a V gene segment and a J gene segment. Rearrangements were called productive when the CDR3 lacked stop codons and stayed in frame with V and J; all others were non-productive. CDR3 was defined according to IMGT convention as the region running from the second conserved V-encoded cysteine to the conserved J-encoded phenylalanine. In an earlier analysis of roughly 580 of the donors, sequences lacking an unambiguous match to a single V gene segment were excluded. An earlier analysis of several hundred of the donors called V segments functional above 56.7% productive rearrangements and segregating when the between-donor standard deviation exceeded 5%. A statistical classification framework was built to diagnose cytomegalovirus status from the catalog of TCR beta chain sequences. In a later analysis, TCR nucleotide sequences were compared against IMGT/GENE-DB human TR gene sequences so that V and J genes could be assigned. Using the TCRdist pipeline, a later analysis assigned CDR3 sequences along with most-parsimonious VDJ recombination scenarios. In a later analysis, each TCR beta chain was defined by its CDR3 amino acid sequence together with its V-gene family, and reads lacking a unique V-gene family were excluded. As a way to deal with suspected cross-contamination and a sequencing artifact, a later analysis dropped 500 to 700 nucleotide sequences that were highly shared and had low generation probability. For each public chain, a later analysis derived a clonal expansion index from normalized ranks of inferred template counts within each repertoire. In a later analysis, generation probabilities were computed using a VDJ recombination model fitted to out-of-frame rearrangements, and the results were checked against IGoR. In a later analysis, TCR-TCR, TCR-HLA and TCR-CMV co-occurrence was scored with hypergeometric tests, and a repertoire-size bias correction was applied to TCR pairs. To estimate false discovery rates, a later analysis permuted the HLA or CMV assignments 20 times. A later analysis grouped co-occurring TCRs with DBSCAN, adding TCRdist sequence similarity when clustering within HLA-allele-positive subsets. Repertoires with fewer than 30,000 or more than 120,000 public chains, plus five repertoires with anomalous nucleotide sharing, were excluded from co-occurrence clustering. TCRdb mirrors the immuneACCESS table, restricted to in-frame sequences. Some clones are absent from its copies; in checked studies, under half trace to an unresolved V gene, and the reason for the others is unknown. Clonal size and the V and J genes are those of that table, whereas D and trimming came from the DNA. Here the sample has fewer than 250,000 clones; around 87% occur a single time. Of the sample, about 1% falls within the top ten clones.

The trim is 4 bases for V and 1 base for J, with a gap of 11 bases between the germline ends. CDR1 and CDR2 are drawn from the germline V gene: SQVTM, ANQGSEA. The CDR3 spans 13 residues, from the cysteine through the phenylalanine. Only the CDR3 portion is preserved as DNA: 39 bases, with reading frame beginning at the first base. This chain is built from TRBV29-1 and TRBJ2-7, and the D gene may be TRBD1, 6 bases matching. The clonotype comes from a boy aged 2 to 9 in good health and CMV-seronegative. Sequencing used PBMCs. The DNA sequence is as follows: TGCAGCGTTGTAGGACAGTGGTCCTACGAGCAGTACTTC. Its translation reads: CSVVGQWSYEQYF.